The clone carrying this T cell receptor (beta chain) has more than one count but fewer than ten. Each donor's status was that of a healthy bone marrow donor. These data come from a study of cytomegalovirus exposure and HLA in healthy donors. Deletions cut 1 base from V and 3 bases from J, with 9 bases between. CDR3 length equals 14 residues. Germline lookup yields CDR1 LGHNA and CDR2 YSLEER. The PCR made use of 60 Vbeta and 13 Jbeta primers. Under the authors' procedure: About 80 million unique TCR beta chains, about 11 million of them shared, were counted by a later analysis. Profiling relied on immunoSEQ multiplex PCR, and the TCRdb table lists in-frame clones only, not all of them. That table is the source of V, J and clone size, and D and trimming were worked out from the DNA. The data show 130,000 or so clones, over 8% seen once.

The sample was PBMCs. The clonotype comes from a man aged 35 to 55 in good health and CMV-seronegative. The genes are TRBV4-3 and TRBJ2-5, with unresolved D. The CDR3 coding sequence is TGCGCCAGCAGCCAAGTCCGAACAGAAGAGACCCAGTACTTC. It yields the protein CASSQVRTEETQYF.